The present TCR beta chain was sequenced within a study of spatial heterogeneity in lung cancer. TCRdb independently ran MiXCR on the 5' RACE reads; one entry per CDR3 protein. Here the sample spans under 30,000 distinct CDR3 sequences, 3% to 3.5% being singletons. This clonotype was seen ten or more times. In germline, CDR1 is SNHLY, CDR2 FYNNEI. This CDR3 spans 15 amino acids. Trimming removed 5 bases from V and 3 bases from J; junction bases left unmatched: 4. Time point here: sample taken at primary tumor resection. Sequencing of whole RNA from tumor, nontumor lung or frozen PBMC involved no sorting. Samples were obtained from around 73 donors, all untreated early-stage non-small cell lung cancer patients.

This chain links TRBV2 with TRBJ2-7, with 13 bases fitting TRBD2. The receptor comes from a female donor with early-stage non-small cell lung cancer. The specimen was PBMCs, collected at surgery. The CDR3 spells CASSLTSGRVYEQYF. CDR3 DNA sequence: TGTGCCAGCAGTCTAACTAGCGGGAGGGTCTACGAGCAGTACTTC.